This T cell receptor beta chain was captured by sequencing in a study of CD8 T cells in ankylosing spondylitis. Findings of the study overall: Seemingly distinctive of ankylosing spondylitis blood was a TCR beta motif formed by eight highly homologous variants. Matched ankylosing spondylitis synovial fluid reportedly contained a significantly enriched population of disease-linked clones. A subset of motif variants has previously been described in the synovial fluid and blood of reactive arthritis.

Researchers built TCR beta libraries using quantitative 5'-RACE with molecular barcodes. TCRdb fed the 5' RACE reads into MiXCR, producing one record per CDR3 protein. Here the sample spans about 200,000 distinct CDR3 sequences, more than 5.5% being singletons. The sample holds many counts of this clonotype. Its matching antigen is unknown. Trimming left V 2 bases short and J 2 bases short, with 13 bases between. The CDR3 spans 17 residues. This chain connects TRBV12-3 or TRBV12-4 to TRBJ2-6, with TRBD1 as a possible D gene (6 bases). This receptor was taken from a male donor with ankylosing spondylitis. The sequenced sample was blood, either unsorted or a sorted T cell fraction (not recorded which). CDR3 protein: CASSLRGSWAGANVLTF. CDR3 nucleotide sequence: TGTGCCAGCAGTTTAAGGGGGAGTTGGGCTGGGGCCAACGTCCTGACTTTC.